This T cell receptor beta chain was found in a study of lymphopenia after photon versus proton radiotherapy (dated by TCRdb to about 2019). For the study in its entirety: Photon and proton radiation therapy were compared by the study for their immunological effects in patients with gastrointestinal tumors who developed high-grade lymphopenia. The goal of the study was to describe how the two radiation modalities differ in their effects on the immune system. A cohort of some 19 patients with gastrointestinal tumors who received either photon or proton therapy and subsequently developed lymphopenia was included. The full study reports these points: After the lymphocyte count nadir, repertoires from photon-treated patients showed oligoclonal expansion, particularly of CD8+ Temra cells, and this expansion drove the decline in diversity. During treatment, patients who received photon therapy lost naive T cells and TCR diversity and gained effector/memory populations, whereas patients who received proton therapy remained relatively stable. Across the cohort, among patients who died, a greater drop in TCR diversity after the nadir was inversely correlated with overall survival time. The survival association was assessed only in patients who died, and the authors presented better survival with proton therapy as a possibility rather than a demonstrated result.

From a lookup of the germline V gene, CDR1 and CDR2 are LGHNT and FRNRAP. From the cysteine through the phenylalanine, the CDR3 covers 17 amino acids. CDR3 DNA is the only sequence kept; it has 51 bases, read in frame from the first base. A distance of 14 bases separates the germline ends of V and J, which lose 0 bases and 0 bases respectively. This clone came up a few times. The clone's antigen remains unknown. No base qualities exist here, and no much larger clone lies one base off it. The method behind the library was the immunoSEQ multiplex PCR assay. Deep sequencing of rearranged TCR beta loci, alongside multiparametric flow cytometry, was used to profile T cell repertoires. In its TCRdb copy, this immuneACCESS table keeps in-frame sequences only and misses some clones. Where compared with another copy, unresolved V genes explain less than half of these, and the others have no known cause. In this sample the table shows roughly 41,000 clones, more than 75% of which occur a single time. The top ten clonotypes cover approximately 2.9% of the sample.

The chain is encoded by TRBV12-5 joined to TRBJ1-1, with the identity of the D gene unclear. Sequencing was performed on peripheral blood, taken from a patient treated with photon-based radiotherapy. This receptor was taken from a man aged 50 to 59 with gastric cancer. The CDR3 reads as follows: CASGLVPLVTLNTEAFF. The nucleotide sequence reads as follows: TGTGCTAGTGGTTTGGTACCTCTGGTTACATTGAACACTGAAGCTTTCTTT.